The 26 T cell receptor delta chains in this list originate from one sample, sequenced in a study of gamma-delta T cells after stem cell transplantation. TCRdb fed the RT-PCR reads to CATT. The table shows under 7,000 delta-chain clones, with approximately 9.9% occurring only once. Sequenced input: gamma-delta T cells. These receptors were obtained from a human donor. It is not recorded whose cells these are; they may come from a transplant donor.

This clone has a handful of counts. V usage is TRDV2 and J usage is TRDJ3; 9 positions agree with TRDD3. The ends lost 0 bases at V and 0 bases at J; junction bases unmatched: 11. This CDR3 region has 21 residues. Germline CDR1 and CDR2: GEAIGNYY and EKD. The DNA for the CDR3 is TGTGCCTGTGACACCCTACTGGGGGACCTCTCGAGCTCCTGGGACACCCGACAGATGTTTTTC. Its translation is CACDTLLGDLSSSWDTRQMFF.

In the case of this clone: The protein in TCRdb stems from a much larger clone and differs at residue 8 from this DNA's translation, likely a read error; here the protein is translated from the DNA. The chain recombines TRDV2 with TRDJ1; no reliable D call. The germline V and J ends were trimmed by 0 bases and 0 bases, with 10 bases remaining between them. Germline CDR1 is GEAIGNYY and CDR2 is EKD. The CDR3 contains 15 residues. The DNA for the CDR3 is TGTGCCTGTGACACCGTTTCCCCGTACACCGATAAACTCATCTTT. Translated, it gives CACDTVSPYTDKLIF.

In this sample, this clone is medium-sized. The chain couples TRDV2 to TRDJ1; possibly TRDD3 for D (5 bases). Germline CDR1 GEAIGNYY, CDR2 EKD. Deletions cut 0 bases from V and 4 bases from J, with 11 bases between. The CDR3 is 14 residues long. In nucleotides, the CDR3 is TGTGCCTGTGACACCGTCGGGGACTACGATAAACTCATCTTT. Protein: CACDTVGDYDKLIF.

Notes on this clone: A far larger clone is one base from this, pointing to a likely read error. This rearrangement joins TRDV2 to TRDJ1; TRDD3 matches 7 bases. CDR1 and CDR2 (germline): GEAIGNYY, EKD. The CDR3 has 18 amino acids. CDR3 DNA sequence: TGTGCCCGTGACAGCGTAGCTTTTGGGGGACCAGACACCGATAAACTCATCTTT. This codes for CARDSVAFGGPDTDKLIF.

A few counts support this clone. This chain joins TRDV1 and TRDJ2; 9 bases are a match to TRDD3. V was clipped by 1 base and J by 3 bases; unmatched bases: 21. This CDR3 spans 22 amino acids. The germline V gene has CDR1 TSWWSYY and CDR2 QGS. The CDR3 loop is CALGEPHQFRFLGIRLTAQLFF. The CDR3 region has the DNA TGTGCTCTTGGGGAACCCCATCAATTCCGTTTTCTGGGGATACGGCTGACAGCACAACTCTTCTTT.

Of note for this clone: The TCRdb protein, from a much larger clone, departs from this DNA's translation at residue 8, likely by read error; the protein shown derives from the DNA. The rearrangement links TRDV2 to TRDJ1; TRDD3 matches at 8 bases. Germline loops: CDR1 GEAIGNYY, CDR2 EKD. V lost 2 bases, J lost 1 base, and 8 bases stayed unmatched. There are 16 residues in the CDR3. CDR3 DNA: TGTGCCTGTGACAGACTGGGGGGTTCCGCCACCGATAAACTCATCTTT. This sequence encodes CACDRLGGSATDKLIF.

By its share, this clone is medium-sized. The chain joins TRDV2 to TRDJ1, with D possibly being TRDD3 (6 bases). Germline V gene sequence: CDR1 GEAIGNYY, CDR2 EKD. Trimming left V 4 bases short and J 3 bases short, with 20 bases between. The CDR3 extends over 16 amino acids. CDR3 nucleotide sequence: TGTGCCTGTGATCCCCTGGGGAACCCCGACGCCGATAAACTCATCTTT. Encoded protein: CACDPLGNPDADKLIF.

The chain joins TRDV2 to TRDJ3; possibly TRDD3 for D (6 bases). Germline values: CDR1 GEAIGNYY, CDR2 EKD. CDR3 length equals 16 residues. V was cut by 1 base and J by 2 bases, with 8 bases left in between. This CDR3 reads CACDTRDTWDTRQMFF. The CDR3 DNA reads as TGTGCCTGTGACACGAGGGATACCTGGGACACCCGACAGATGTTTTTC.

This clone was seen more than once but under ten times. At the DNA level, this CDR3 is encoded by other sequences in the same sample as well. The chain couples TRDV2 to TRDJ1; D tentatively reads TRDD2 or TRDD3 (6 bases each). Looked up from germline, CDR1 is GEAIGNYY and CDR2 is EKD. Deletions cut 0 bases from V and 1 base from J, with 44 bases between. The CDR3 extends over 26 amino acids. CDR3 protein: CACDTVSYSPTTTTLGQIPFTDKLIF. DNA for the CDR3: TGTGCCTGTGACACCGTGTCCTACTCACCAACGACTACCACTCTGGGGCAGATACCCTTCACCGATAAACTCATCTTT.

This clone was detected only a few times. This chain connects TRDV2 to TRDJ1, with 11 bases lining up with TRDD3. Trimming cost V 2 bases and J 0 bases; bases outside gene matches: 19. The CDR3 covers 21 residues. From germline, CDR1 is GEAIGNYY and CDR2 EKD. The CDR3 coding sequence is TGTGCCTGTGACAGCGAATTCTCATCCTGGGGGATACCGGCGGACACCGATAAACTCATCTTT. It translates to CACDSEFSSWGIPADTDKLIF.

Only a few counts were recorded for this clone. The mismatch at residue 4 between this DNA's translation and the TCRdb protein of a much larger clone likely reflects a read error; the protein shown is translated from the DNA. CDR3 sequence reads: CACGTLIVAGGLNTDKLIF. In DNA form, the CDR3 reads TGTGCCTGTGGCACCCTCATCGTGGCTGGGGGCCTGAACACCGATAAACTCATCTTT. This chain links TRDV2 with TRDJ1; 7 nucleotides agree with TRDD3. The CDR3 sequence is 19 residues long. Germline lookup yields CDR1 GEAIGNYY and CDR2 EKD.

This chain joins TRDV2 and TRDJ1; 11 bases fit TRDD3. CDR3 length: 18 amino acids. V dropped 0 bases and J dropped 3; count of bases not matched to a gene: 11. CDR1 is GEAIGNYY and CDR2 is EKD in the germline V gene. The CDR3: CACDTVGGYEREADKLIF. The CDR3 region has the DNA TGTGCCTGTGACACCGTTGGGGGATACGAGAGGGAAGCCGATAAACTCATCTTT.

In its sample, this clone ranks as medium-sized. This same CDR3 is encoded by further DNA sequences in the sample. The chain is built from TRDV2 and TRDJ1; 9 nucleotides line up with TRDD3. From germline, CDR1 is GEAIGNYY and CDR2 EKD. The V segment lost 3 bases and the J segment 0 bases; nucleotides outside the gene matches: 7. The CDR3 contains 16 residues. CDR3 in DNA: TGTGCCTGTGACGATCTACTGGGGGACTACACCGATAAACTCATCTTT. Protein sequence: CACDDLLGDYTDKLIF.

The sample holds a few counts of this clone. The same CDR3 can be traced to other DNA sequences in this sample. The gene calls are TRDV2 and TRDJ1; a possible D gene is TRDD3 (5 bases). This CDR3 spans 15 amino acids. From germline, CDR1 is GEAIGNYY and CDR2 EKD. Trimming removed 0 bases from V and 0 bases from J, with 10 bases in between. CDR3 DNA: TGTGCCTGTGACACCCTGGGAGAATACACCGATAAACTCATCTTT. This gives the protein CACDTLGEYTDKLIF.

This clone was observed a handful of times. Other DNA sequences in this specimen translate into the identical CDR3. The rearrangement uses TRDV2 and TRDJ1, with D perhaps TRDD3 (6 bases). Germline CDR1 GEAIGNYY, CDR2 EKD. The CDR3 has 17 residues. The V end was cut by 0 bases, the J end by 7 bases, with 23 bases between. This chain's CDR3 is CACDTVARDGGTGKLIF. CDR3 sequence (DNA): TGTGCCTGTGACACCGTTGCCCGAGATGGGGGTACTGGTAAACTCATCTTT.

V usage is TRDV2 and J usage is TRDJ1; 9 positions match TRDD3. V gave up 4 bases and J gave up 0 bases; unmatched junction bases: 14. The CDR3 loop spans 18 amino acids. Per the germline V gene, CDR1 is GEAIGNYY and CDR2 is EKD. The CDR3 DNA sequence: TGTGCCTGTGATGAAGTACTGGGGGAGGCCAAGTACACCGATAAACTCATCTTT. Translated: CACDEVLGEAKYTDKLIF.

The rearrangement uses TRDV2 and TRDJ1, with D perhaps assigned TRDD2 or TRDD3 (5 bases each). V was trimmed by 3 bases and J by 1 base, leaving 29 bases between them. This CDR3 spans 20 amino acids. CDR1 is GEAIGNYY, CDR2 EKD, per germline. The chain's CDR3 is CACDSVPLLVDSFTTDKLIF. The CDR3 DNA is TGTGCCTGTGACTCCGTTCCCCTACTGGTGGATAGCTTTACCACCGATAAACTCATCTTT.

The chain uses TRDV2 and TRDJ1; 7 nucleotides agree with TRDD3. Germline-derived CDR1 and CDR2 are GEAIGNYY and EKD. This CDR3 contains 18 residues. The junction had 16 bases not matched to a gene; V was cut back by 4 bases and J by 0 bases. CDR3 nucleotide sequence: TGTGCCTGTGAGAAACTAGCTGTGGGATACCAATACACCGATAAACTCATCTTT. Translating it yields CACEKLAVGYQYTDKLIF.

For this clone: An end of the junction differs from the germline gene, which may be a read error. The same CDR3 arises from other DNA sequences in this sample as well. The chain combines TRDV2 with TRDJ1; 9 bases fit TRDD3. CDR1 and CDR2 (germline): GEAIGNYY, EKD. The CDR3 totals 17 residues. This CDR3 reads CACDTLRTGGTTDKLIF. The CDR3 DNA sequence: TGTGCCTGCGACACCCTCCGTACTGGGGGAACGACCGATAAACTCATCTTT.

This clone was detected only a few times. This may be a read error, as it is one base from a much larger clone. The chain couples TRDV2 to TRDJ1; 8 bases match TRDD3. This CDR3 contains 17 residues. The germline V gene encodes CDR1 GEAIGNYY and CDR2 EKD. Unmatched junction bases numbered 15, after V lost 3 bases and J lost 4 bases. DNA for the CDR3: TGTGCCTGTGACCCCGTACTGGGGGGTACGCGAGACGATAAACTCATCTTT. This encodes CACDPVLGGTRDDKLIF.

This clone was counted only a few times. TCRdb's listed protein matches a much larger clone and diverges from this DNA's translation at residue 7, likely through a read error; the protein shown comes from the DNA. This sequence joins TRDV2 and TRDJ1, with 11 nucleotides matching TRDD3. Per the germline V gene, CDR1 is GEAIGNYY and CDR2 is EKD. V dropped 3 bases and J dropped 9; count of bases not matched to a gene: 11. CDR3 length: 15 amino acids. CDR3 region: CACDVLIGGYAELIF. In DNA, the CDR3 is TGTGCCTGTGACGTCCTTATTGGGGGATACGCGGAACTCATCTTT.

In this sample, this clone turned up a few times. One junction end disagrees with the germline gene, perhaps due to a read error. Other DNA sequences in this specimen translate into the identical CDR3. The chain links TRDV2 to TRDJ1; 13 bases align to TRDD3. The germline CDR1 and CDR2 sequences are GEAIGNYY and EKD. This CDR3 comprises 18 residues. CDR3 loop: CACDPVLGDTRFTDKLIF. The CDR3 DNA sequence: TGCGCCTGTGACCCAGTACTGGGGGATACGCGATTCACCGATAAACTCATCTTT.

The chain uses TRDV2 and TRDJ1, with 12 bases fitting TRDD3. The CDR3 is 14 amino acids. CDR1 is GEAIGNYY and CDR2 is EKD in the germline V gene. V gave up 3 bases and J gave up 6 bases; unmatched junction bases: 4. The DNA of the CDR3 is TGTGCCTGTGACGTACTGGGGGATACTTATAAACTCATCTTT. Translating it yields CACDVLGDTYKLIF.

This clone turned up a few times. The TCRdb protein comes from a much larger clone and disagrees with this DNA's translation at residue 3, likely due to a read error; the protein given here is derived from the DNA. This chain links TRDV2 with TRDJ1; D uncertain. There are 15 residues in the CDR3. CDR1 and CDR2 (germline): GEAIGNYY, EKD. The CDR3 DNA is TGTGCCCGTGACCAGGTGGCCTCGGGCACCGATAAACTCATCTTT. Protein product: CARDQVASGTDKLIF.

V is TRDV2 and J is TRDJ1; the D is unclear. The V gene's germline CDR1 is GEAIGNYY and CDR2 EKD. V lost 1 base and J lost 0, with 8 bases in between. The CDR3 consists of 14 residues. CDR3 nucleotides: TGTGCCTGTGACACACTGACCGACACCGATAAACTCATCTTT. Its translation is CACDTLTDTDKLIF.

The chain is built from TRDV2 and TRDJ1; possible D gene TRDD3, 6 bases. Per germline, CDR1 GEAIGNYY and CDR2 EKD. CDR3 length: 16 amino acids. V dropped 0 bases and J dropped 3 bases, with 16 bases sitting between them. The CDR3 loop reads CACDTVSGGFPDKLIF. As DNA, the CDR3 is TGTGCCTGTGACACCGTCAGTGGGGGCTTCCCCGATAAACTCATCTTT.